This entry is about one T cell receptor beta chain. These data belong to a study of blood T cell repertoires in COVID-19. Study overall: The United States, Italy and Spain were the sources of the acute and convalescent COVID-19 samples. T cells, B-cell-depleted T cells, or PBMCs provided the cDNA or gDNA that served as material.

In the original processing: Estimated nucleated cell counts came from reference gene primer amplification. Profiled with immunoSEQ multiplex PCR; TCRdb holds only in-frame clones, not every one. The DNA gave D and trimming, while V, J and clone size come from that table. The sample has 90,000 or so clones, around 83% seen once. This TCR was recovered from a man in his sixties with acute or convalescent COVID-19. The sequencing input was peripheral blood.

The chain's CDR3 is CASSPGGSSYNSPLHF. As DNA, the CDR3 is TGTGCCAGCAGCCCCGGAGGAAGCTCCTATAATTCACCCCTCCACTTT. The V call is TRBV5-4, the J call TRBJ1-6; D is unclear. Germline CDR1 SGHNT, CDR2 YYREEE (reference sequence). Trimming removed 4 bases from V and 0 bases from J, with 11 bases in between. This CDR3 spans 16 amino acids. Supplemented by reference TRBV5-4 and TRBJ1-6, the full variable domain reads ETGVTQSPTHLIKTRGQQVTLRCSSQSGHNTVSWYQQALGQGPQFIFQYYREEENGRGNFPPRFSGLQFPNYSSELNVNALELDDSALYLCASSPGGSSYNSPLHFGNGTRLTVT.